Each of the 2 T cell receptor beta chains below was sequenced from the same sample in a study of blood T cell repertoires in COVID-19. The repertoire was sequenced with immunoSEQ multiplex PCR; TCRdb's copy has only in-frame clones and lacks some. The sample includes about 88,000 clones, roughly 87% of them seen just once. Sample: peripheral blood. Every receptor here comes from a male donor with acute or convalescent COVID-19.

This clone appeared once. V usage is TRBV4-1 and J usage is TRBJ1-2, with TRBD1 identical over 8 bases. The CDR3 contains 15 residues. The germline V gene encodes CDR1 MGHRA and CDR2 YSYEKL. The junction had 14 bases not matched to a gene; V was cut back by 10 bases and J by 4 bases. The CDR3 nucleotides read TGCGCCACAGCCTCCGGACAGGGATTACGCTATGGCTACACCTTC. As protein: CATASGQGLRYGYTF.

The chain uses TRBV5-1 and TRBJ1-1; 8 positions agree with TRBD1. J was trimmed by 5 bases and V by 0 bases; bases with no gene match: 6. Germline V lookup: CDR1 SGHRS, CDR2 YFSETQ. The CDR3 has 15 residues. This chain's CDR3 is CASSLGQGLGTEAFF. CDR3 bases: TGCGCCAGCAGCTTGGGACAGGGGCTGGGGACTGAAGCTTTCTTT.